This T cell receptor (beta chain) was recovered during a study of blood T cell repertoires in COVID-19. Study at large: Specimens from acute and convalescent COVID-19 originated in the United States, Italy and Spain. Sources were T cells, B-cell-depleted T cells, or PBMCs; the material itself was cDNA or gDNA.

This clone has more than one count but fewer than ten. Looked up from germline, CDR1 is SQVTM and CDR2 is ANQGSEA. The CDR3 runs 11 residues. Trimming cost V 6 bases and J 7 bases, with 12 bases left between them. Methods used by the authors: Researchers report that nucleated cell counts were estimated from reference gene primer amplification. Produced via immunoSEQ multiplex PCR; TCRdb's table is partial and in-frame only. Clone size and the V and J calls come from that table; the DNA yielded D and trimming. The sample shows roughly 140,000 clones, around four fifths of them seen only once. J is TRBJ1-1 and V is TRBV29-1; D perhaps matches TRBD1 (5 bases). The sequence came from a man aged 65 to 85 with acute or convalescent COVID-19. Source material: peripheral blood. CDR3 sequence: CSVGHQNEAFF. Written as DNA, the CDR3 is TGCAGCGTCGGACACCAGAATGAAGCTTTCTTT.